This T cell receptor (beta chain) was captured by sequencing in a study of shared clonotypes between healthy human individuals. Whole-study context: Donors had three CD4 naive, three CD4 memory, two CD8 naive and one CD8 memory plate apiece.

The CDR3 covers 14 residues. CDR1 MNHNS and CDR2 SASEGT come from the germline V gene. Trimming took 10 bases from V and 5 from J; bases not matched to a gene: 11. Investigators spread the genomic DNA of each subset evenly over several immunoSEQ plates. Produced via immunoSEQ multiplex PCR; TCRdb's table is partial and in-frame only. The sample includes more than 2 million clones, about 93% seen only once; the top ten take under 2%. Terminally differentiated effector memory CD45RA+ cells were excluded from the naive CD8 cells, which were CD45RO-negative and positively selected for CCR7. Only Caucasian adults living in Nashville, Tennessee served as donors.

The chain employs TRBV6-1 and TRBJ2-5, with 9 bases lining up with TRBD2. Sequencing was carried out using naive CD8+ T cells from PBMCs. The receptor was derived from a man younger than 35 in good health. Some clones in this sample may be carry-over from other donors' samples. CDR3 sequence reads: CATPGREGLETQYF. CDR3 coding DNA: TGTGCCACCCCCGGGCGGGAGGGCCTGGAGACCCAGTACTTC.